This TCR beta chain was identified in a study of blood T cell repertoires in COVID-19. The CDR3 contains 16 residues. V trimming: 5 bases; J trimming: 5 bases; junction bases outside the gene matches: 6. Germline V CDR1 and CDR2: LNHDA, SQIVND (reference sequence). The data were produced by immunoSEQ multiplex PCR, yet TCRdb's version contains in-frame clones alone and is incomplete. The data show some 240,000 clones, around 81% seen once. The TCR comes from a human donor in a cohort sampled during active COVID-19. This chain joins TRBV19 and TRBJ2-1, with 13 positions matching TRBD2. The sequencing input was peripheral blood. CDR3 DNA: TGTGCCAGTAGTCCGAGACTAGCGGGAGGACACAATGAGCAGTTCTTC. This sequence encodes CASSPRLAGGHNEQFF.